The following is a T cell receptor (beta chain) sequence with its context. Method: immunoSEQ multiplex PCR; TCRdb's copy keeps in-frame clones and lacks some. In the table there are approximately 100,000 clones, around 94% of which are singletons. The data are from a study of blood T cell repertoires in COVID-19. As for the study in general: Samples representing acute and convalescent COVID-19 were sourced from the United States, Italy and Spain. Sources were T cells, B-cell-depleted T cells, or PBMCs; the material itself was cDNA or gDNA.

V was clipped by 4 bases and J by 1 base, with 14 bases between them. The CDR3 spans 15 residues. Germline values: CDR1 SGHRS, CDR2 YFSETQ. The V and J genes are TRBV5-1 and TRBJ1-1; weak D call: TRBD1 (6 bases). Input material: peripheral blood. The TCR originated in a middle-aged man with active COVID-19. CDR3 in amino acids: CASSPRPGQNTEAFF. The CDR3 bases are TGCGCCAGCAGCCCAAGACCGGGACAGAACACTGAAGCTTTCTTT.